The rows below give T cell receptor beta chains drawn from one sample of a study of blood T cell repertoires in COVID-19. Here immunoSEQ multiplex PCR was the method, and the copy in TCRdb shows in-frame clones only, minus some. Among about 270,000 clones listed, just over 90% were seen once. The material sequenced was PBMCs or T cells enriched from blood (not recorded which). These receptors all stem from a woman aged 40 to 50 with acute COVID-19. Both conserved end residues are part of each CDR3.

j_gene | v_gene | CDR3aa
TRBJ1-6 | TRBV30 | CAWRATSSYNSPLHF
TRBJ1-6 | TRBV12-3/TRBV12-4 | CASSPGGWTPLHF
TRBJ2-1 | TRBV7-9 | CASSLSWQGDWNEQFF
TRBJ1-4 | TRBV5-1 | CASSLGMGGVNEKLFF
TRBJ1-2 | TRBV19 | CASTPTGDAYGYTF
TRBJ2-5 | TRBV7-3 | CASSLNSGQRQTQYF
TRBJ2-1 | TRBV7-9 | CASSAGQGLYNEQFF
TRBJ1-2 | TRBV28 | CASSFKNNYGYTF
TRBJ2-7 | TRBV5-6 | CASSSDRGREQYF
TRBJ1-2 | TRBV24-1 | CATWTTNYGYTF
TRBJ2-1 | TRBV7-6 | CASSLGGSGRPRNEQFF
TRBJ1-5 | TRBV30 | CAWTSGRGNQPQHF
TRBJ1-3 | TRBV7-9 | CASRQAGHKATGNTIYF
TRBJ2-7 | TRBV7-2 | CASGPGQGSYEQYF
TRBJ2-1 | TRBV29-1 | CSSKRASYNEQFF
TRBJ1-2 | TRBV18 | CASSPNRDTYGYTF
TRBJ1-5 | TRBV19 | CASSKSTGTRNQPQHF
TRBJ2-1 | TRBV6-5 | CASSYSRTGGNEQFF
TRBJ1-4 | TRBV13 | CASSTQGGPEKLFF
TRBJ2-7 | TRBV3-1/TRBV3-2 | CASSQTGVEQYF
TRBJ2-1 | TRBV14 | CASSRTSGRFDEQFF
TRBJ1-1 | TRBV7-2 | CASSLATIGAFF
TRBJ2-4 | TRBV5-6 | CASSLTGFGNIQYF
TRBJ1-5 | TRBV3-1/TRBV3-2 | CASSLGQAIQPQHF
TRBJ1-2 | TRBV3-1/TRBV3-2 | CASSLAGGGYTF
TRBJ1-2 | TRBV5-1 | CASSFGGDYGYTF
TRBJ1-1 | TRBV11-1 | CASSLVGTGGRAFF
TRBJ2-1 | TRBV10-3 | CAISGNLGLGKNNEQFF
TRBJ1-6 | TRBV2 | CASLNGRQGLNNSPLHF
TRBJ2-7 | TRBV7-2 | CASSLYSGSHYEQYF
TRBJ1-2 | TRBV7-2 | CASSPYQGASGYTF